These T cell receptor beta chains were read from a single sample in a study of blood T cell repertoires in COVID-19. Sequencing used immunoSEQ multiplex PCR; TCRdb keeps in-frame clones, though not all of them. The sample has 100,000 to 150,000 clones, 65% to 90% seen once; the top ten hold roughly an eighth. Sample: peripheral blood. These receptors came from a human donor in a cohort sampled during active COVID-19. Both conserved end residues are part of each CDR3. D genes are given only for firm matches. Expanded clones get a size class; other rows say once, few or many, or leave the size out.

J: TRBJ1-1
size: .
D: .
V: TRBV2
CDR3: CASIFRGNTEAFF
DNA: TGTGCCAGCATCTTTCGGGGGAACACTGAAGCTTTCTTT

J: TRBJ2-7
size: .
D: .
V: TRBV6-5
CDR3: CASSYSRGYGYEQYF
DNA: TGTGCCAGCAGTTACTCTAGGGGGTACGGATACGAGCAGTACTTC

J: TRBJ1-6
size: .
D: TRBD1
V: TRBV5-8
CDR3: CASTVQGSGSPLHF
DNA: TGTGCCAGCACCGTACAGGGGTCAGGCTCACCCCTCCACTTT

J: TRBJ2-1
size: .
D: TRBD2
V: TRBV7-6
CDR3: CASSLAPKLAGVDEQFF
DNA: TGTGCCAGCAGCTTAGCCCCTAAACTAGCGGGGGTCGATGAGCAGTTCTTC

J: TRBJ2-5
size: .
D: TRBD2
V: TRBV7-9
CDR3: CASSTYLAGAAETQYF
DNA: TGTGCCAGCAGCACCTACCTAGCGGGGGCGGCTGAGACCCAGTACTTC

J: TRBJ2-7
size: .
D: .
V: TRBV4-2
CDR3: CASSQEKLAYEQYF
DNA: TGTGCCAGCAGCCAAGAGAAACTCGCGTACGAGCAGTACTTC

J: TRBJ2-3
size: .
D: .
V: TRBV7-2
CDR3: CASRWDHGGRSDTQYF
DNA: TGTGCCAGCCGCTGGGACCACGGGGGGCGATCTGATACGCAGTATTTT

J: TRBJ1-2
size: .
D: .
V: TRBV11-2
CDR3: CASSSGGVHGYTF
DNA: TGTGCCAGCAGCTCGGGGGGGGTCCATGGCTACACCTTC

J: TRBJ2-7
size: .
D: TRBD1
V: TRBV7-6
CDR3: CASSLDLGTAYEQYF
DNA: TGTGCCAGCAGCTTAGACCTGGGGACAGCCTACGAGCAGTACTTC

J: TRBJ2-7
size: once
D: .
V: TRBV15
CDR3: CATSRDLGQSHEQYF
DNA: TGTGCCACCAGCAGAGATCTAGGACAGTCCCACGAGCAGTACTTC

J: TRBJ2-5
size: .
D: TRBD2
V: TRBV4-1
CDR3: CASSPTVLAGGPEETQYF
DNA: TGCGCCAGCAGTCCAACCGTACTAGCGGGGGGGCCGGAGGAGACCCAGTACTTC

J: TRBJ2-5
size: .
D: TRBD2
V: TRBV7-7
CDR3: CASSPGVGGGVYQETQYF
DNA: TGTGCCAGCAGCCCTGGCGTGGGCGGGGGGGTGTACCAAGAGACCCAGTACTTC

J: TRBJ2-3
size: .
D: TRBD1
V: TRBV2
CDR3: CASRGGQGRAVQYF
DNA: TGTGCCAGCAGAGGGGGCCAAGGTCGGGCCGTGCAGTATTTT